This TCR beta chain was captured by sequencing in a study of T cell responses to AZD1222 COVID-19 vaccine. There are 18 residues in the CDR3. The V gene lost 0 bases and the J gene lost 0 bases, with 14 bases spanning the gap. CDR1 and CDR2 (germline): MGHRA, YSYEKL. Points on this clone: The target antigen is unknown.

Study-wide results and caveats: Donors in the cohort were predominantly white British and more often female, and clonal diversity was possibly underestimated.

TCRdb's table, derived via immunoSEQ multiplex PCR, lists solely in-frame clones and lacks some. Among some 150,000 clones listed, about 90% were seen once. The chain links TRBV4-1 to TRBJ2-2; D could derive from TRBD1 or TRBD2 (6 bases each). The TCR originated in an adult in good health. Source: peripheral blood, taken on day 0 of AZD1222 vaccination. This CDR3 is CASSQEGFRGANTGELFF. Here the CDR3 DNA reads TGCGCCAGCAGCCAAGAAGGGTTTAGGGGGGCGAACACCGGGGAGCTGTTTTTT.